This T cell receptor beta chain was captured in a study of vaccination and CD4 T cells after COVID-19. Across the study: Each post-COVID sample was drawn after diagnosis, and the median interval was approximately 100 days (range 35 to 161). Overlapping spike pools from SARS-CoV-2 and HCoV-NL63, HCoV-OC43 and HCoV-229E served as culture stimuli. Sampling that followed vaccination took place a median about 75 days after dose two, within a range of 14 to 241. Points from the study as a whole: SARS-CoV-2-reactive clonotypes rose nonsignificantly, with the median going from 21 to 38.

Sequence data for DNA of cultured CD4+ T cells were generated by the Oncomine TCR Beta short-read assay. Each CDR3 protein is one row after TCRdb ran MiXCR on the PCR reads. The sample holds fewer than 15,000 distinct CDR3 sequences; 45% to 50% are singletons and the top ten take 26%. This clonotype was seen a handful of times. The target antigen is unknown. Per the germline V gene, CDR1 is MNHNS and CDR2 is SASEGT. V lost 6 bases to trimming and J lost 4 bases, with 13 bases between them. The CDR3 is 14 amino acids. Treatment reported: approximately nine-day PBMC culture with coronavirus spike peptide pools or control peptides (ViraFEST assay).

The starting material was cultured CD4+ T cells from blood, obtained after SARS-CoV-2 vaccination. The rearrangement joins TRBV6-1 to TRBJ1-5; tentative D call: TRBD1 (6 bases). This sequence was found in a human donor with COVID-19. The CDR3 loop reads CASRGAGMNQPQHF. CDR3 in DNA: TGTGCCAGCAGGGGGGCAGGGATGAATCAGCCCCAGCATTTT.